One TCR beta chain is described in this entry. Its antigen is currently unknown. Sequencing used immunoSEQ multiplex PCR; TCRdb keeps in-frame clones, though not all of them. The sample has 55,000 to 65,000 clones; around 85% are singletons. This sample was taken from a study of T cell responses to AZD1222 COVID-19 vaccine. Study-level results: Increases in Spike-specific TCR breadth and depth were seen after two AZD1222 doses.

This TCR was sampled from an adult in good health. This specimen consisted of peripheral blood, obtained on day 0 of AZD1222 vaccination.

The CDR3 DNA follows: TGTGCCAGCACCTCAGGAGACATACGAAGATATGGCTACACCTTC. It encodes CASTSGDIRRYGYTF. The rearrangement joins TRBV21-1 to TRBJ1-2. TRBV21-1 has pseudogene status. The CDR3 consists of 15 residues.